Listed here are 10 T cell receptor beta chains from one sample, sequenced in a study of T cells in Graves' hyperthyroidism and ophthalmopathy. Amplification targeted TCR beta CDR3 regions from RNA transcripts. The HTBI set primed first-round TCR CDR3 RT-PCR. In TCRdb, the multiplex PCR reads were re-called with MiXCR into one record per CDR3 protein. The sample has about 590,000 distinct CDR3 sequences, roughly 14% seen once; the top ten hold less than 9.5%. Sequences were obtained from blood. These receptors originate from a woman younger than 45 with Graves' hyperthyroidism.

This clonotype was seen a few times. The genes are TRBV6-5 and TRBJ2-6, with 8 nucleotides matching TRBD1. Trimming took 2 bases from V and 3 from J; bases not matched to a gene: 3. CDR1 is MNHEY and CDR2 is SVGAGI in the germline V gene. CDR3 length: 16 residues. The CDR3 DNA reads TGTGCCAGCAGTTACCCGACAGGGGTTGGGGCCAACGTCCTGACTTTC. Its protein is CASSYPTGVGANVLTF.

This clonotype has at least ten counts. The J gene is TRBJ1-3, the V gene TRBV20-1; 7 bases align to TRBD1. Germline V gene lookup returns CDR1 DFQATT and CDR2 SNEGSKA (reference sequence). This CDR3 contains 15 residues. V shed 3 bases and J 0 bases; nucleotides not matched to a gene: 5. The CDR3 DNA reads as TGCAGTGCTAGCAGGGACAGCTACTCTGGAAACACCATATATTTT. It specifies CSASRDSYSGNTIYF.

Remarks on this clonotype: It may be a read error: a sequence one base away is much more abundant. The chain recombines TRBV18 with TRBJ2-5; possibly TRBD2 for D (6 bases). The germline gives CDR1 KGHSH, CDR2 LQKENI. The CDR3 is 15 residues long. The chain's CDR3 is CVSSRRDWNQETQYF. CDR3 bases: TGTGTCAGCTCGAGGAGGGACTGGAACCAAGAGACCCAGTACTTC.

The chain combines TRBV29-1 with TRBJ2-7; 16 nucleotides line up with TRBD2. V was pared by 7 bases and J by 2 bases, with 8 bases of the junction left unmatched. CDR3 length: 16 residues. CDR1 is SQVTM, CDR2 ANQGSEA, per germline. The CDR3 reads CSAAGTSGRATYEQYF. CDR3 sequence (DNA): TGCAGCGCCGCCGGGACTAGCGGGAGGGCTACCTACGAGCAGTACTTC.

This clonotype was seen ten or more times. The rearrangement links TRBV4-1 to TRBJ2-7; D gene uncertain. V shed 4 bases and J shed 5 bases, with 12 bases lying between them. This CDR3 comprises 13 residues. Per germline, CDR1 MGHRA and CDR2 YSYEKL. The CDR3, as DNA: TGCGCCAGCAGCCCAGACTCCCGGGACGAGCAGTACTTC. Amino acid sequence: CASSPDSRDEQYF.

Concerning this clonotype itself: This clone may be a read error of a much larger clone one base away. V gene TRBV2 combines with J gene TRBJ2-7, with 14 bases aligning to TRBD2. The CDR3 has 14 amino acids. J was trimmed by 8 bases and V by 8 bases; bases with no gene match: 8. Germline CDR1 is SNHLY and CDR2 is FYNNEI. The CDR3 nucleotides read TGTGCCAGCCGGGGGACTAGCGGGAGTTACAAGCAGTACTTC. Translating it yields CASRGTSGSYKQYF.

This clonotype came up many times. This rearrangement joins TRBV5-4 to TRBJ2-7; D remains unclear. The V end was cut by 5 bases, the J end by 0 bases, with 24 bases between. Germline CDR1 SGHNT, CDR2 YYREEE (reference sequence). The CDR3 runs 18 residues. The CDR3: CASSLGPLGEESSYEQYF. The CDR3 DNA is TGTGCCAGCAGTCTAGGCCCCTTGGGCGAGGAGAGCTCCTACGAGCAGTACTTC.

This clonotype was counted ten times or more. The chain recombines TRBV3-1 with TRBJ2-7; D is undetermined. V was pared by 1 base and J by 3 bases, with 7 bases between. The CDR3 is 13 residues long. From germline, CDR1 is LGHDT and CDR2 YNNKEL (reference sequence). The CDR3, as DNA: TGTGCCAGCAGCCAAGCATCGAGCTACGAGCAGTACTTC. Its translation: CASSQASSYEQYF.

This clonotype was picked up many times. CDR3 DNA sequence: TGCAGCGTTGAAGATGATCACAATGAGCAGTTCTTC. Its translation: CSVEDDHNEQFF. The V gene is TRBV29-1, the J gene TRBJ2-1; D gene uncertain. The V gene lost 0 bases and the J gene lost 5 bases, with 5 bases spanning the gap. CDR3 size: 12 residues. CDR1 SQVTM and CDR2 ANQGSEA come from the germline V gene.

The V call is TRBV15, the J call TRBJ2-3, with 8 bases fitting TRBD2. The V and J ends lost 2 bases and 2 bases, in that order; junction bases with no gene match: 12. Germline CDR1 is LNHNV and CDR2 is YYDKDF (reference sequence). The CDR3 has 18 amino acids. CDR3 sequence (DNA): TGTGCCACCAGCAGACATTTACGAGGCGGGAGGACCACAGATACGCAGTATTTT. Amino acid sequence: CATSRHLRGGRTTDTQYF. Full variable domain (outside the CDR3, taken from reference TRBV15 and TRBJ2-3): DAMVIQNPRYQVTQFGKPVTLSCSQTLNHNVMYWYQQKSSQAPKLLFHYYDKDFNNEADTPDNFQSRRPNTSFCFLDIRSPGLGDTAMYLCATSRHLRGGRTTDTQYFGPGTRLTVL.